The 27 T cell receptor beta chains presented below share a single source sample, sequenced in a study of T-cell reconstitution after alpha-beta-depleted transplantation in children. Unique molecular identifiers were used in preparing the TCRbeta library. Via MiXCR, TCRdb re-called the PCR reads, giving one row per CDR3 protein. The sample lists roughly 240,000 distinct CDR3 sequences; roughly 8.2% were seen once. The specimen was PBMCs, mostly from graft donor cells, collected 180 days after TCRalphabeta/CD19-depleted stem cell transplant. Source of these receptors: a male patient younger than 18 who had a stem cell transplant for acute lymphoblastic leukemia, so the T cells may come from the graft donor.

This clonotype was found a few times. The CDR3 reads CASSYSRVQELFF. CDR3 coding DNA: TGTGCCAGCAGTTACTCGAGAGTTCAAGAACTGTTTTTT. The rearrangement joins TRBV6-2 or TRBV6-3 to TRBJ1-4, with unresolved D. Germline V gene lookup returns CDR1 MNHEY and CDR2 SVGEGT. The CDR3 has 13 residues. V gave up 0 bases and J gave up 12 bases, with 11 bases separating them.

This clonotype has only a few counts. The chain combines TRBV15 with TRBJ1-2, with TRBD1 identical over 7 bases. J was trimmed by 4 bases and V by 8 bases; bases with no gene match: 13. Germline values: CDR1 LNHNV, CDR2 YYDKDF (reference sequence). This CDR3 region has 15 residues. CDR3 loop: CATREGTATTYGYTF. The CDR3 region has the DNA TGTGCCACCCGCGAAGGGACAGCCACAACCTATGGCTACACCTTC.

This clonotype was counted many times. V is TRBV29-1 and J is TRBJ2-1, with unresolved D. CDR3 length: 12 residues. V lost 7 bases to trimming and J lost 3 bases, with 10 bases between them. Germline CDR1 and CDR2: SQVTM and ANQGSEA. The CDR3 protein is CSAQVGYNEQFF. In nucleotides, the CDR3 is TGCAGCGCTCAGGTGGGCTACAATGAGCAGTTCTTC.

A few counts support this clonotype. The chain combines TRBV4-3 with TRBJ2-2, with a tentative D call TRBD2 (6 bases). CDR3 size: 15 residues. Germline V CDR1 and CDR2: LGHNA, YSLEER. The ends were cut back, 4 bases at V and 4 bases at J, with 13 bases in the middle. CDR3 loop: CASSRLVRGTGELFF. The CDR3 bases are TGCGCCAGCAGCCGACTAGTCCGTGGCACCGGGGAGCTGTTTTTT.

At least ten counts were recorded for this clonotype. The CDR3 DNA is TGTGCCAGCACCCTGGGGGGCCGTCGGGGCTACACCTTC. This gives the protein CASTLGGRRGYTF. V is TRBV7-2 and J is TRBJ1-2, with D tentatively TRBD1 (6 bases). CDR1 is SGHTA, CDR2 FQGNSA, per germline. This CDR3 is 13 amino acids long. V lost 7 bases to trimming and J lost 8 bases, with 17 bases between them.

This clonotype occurred once. This clone may be a read error of a much larger clone one base away. The chain is built from TRBV12-3 or TRBV12-4 and TRBJ1-3; D not certain. The CDR3 totals 14 residues. CDR3 amino acids: CPSSLVGTGNTIYF. In DNA form, the CDR3 reads TGTCCCAGCAGTTTAGTGGGTACTGGAAACACCATATATTTT.

The sample holds many counts of this clonotype. This chain joins TRBV6-2 or TRBV6-3 and TRBJ2-5; maybe TRBD1 (6 bases). Germline V CDR1 and CDR2: MNHEY, SVGEGT. V lost 1 base and J lost 2, with 11 bases in between. This CDR3 comprises 15 residues. Here the CDR3 DNA reads TGTGCCAGCAGTTACTTAAACAGGGTGCAAGAGACCCAGTACTTC. This encodes CASSYLNRVQETQYF.

This clonotype was observed many times. The J gene is TRBJ2-2, the V gene TRBV25-1, with D perhaps TRBD1 or TRBD2 (6 bases each). Trimming left V 3 bases short and J 3 bases short, with 11 bases between. The CDR3 length is 15 residues. The germline V gene encodes CDR1 MGHDK and CDR2 SYGVNS. CDR3 sequence: CASSETGAYTGELFF. CDR3 nucleotide sequence: TGTGCCAGCAGTGAGACGGGGGCCTACACCGGGGAGCTGTTTTTT.

This clonotype was observed at least ten times. This chain links TRBV28 with TRBJ1-2; TRBD1 matches at 7 bases. CDR1 MDHEN and CDR2 SYDVKM come from the germline V gene. This CDR3 region has 13 residues. With 6 bases clipped from V and 8 bases from J, the junction kept 9 bases outside the gene matches. The CDR3 coding sequence is TGTGCCAGCAGGCAAGACAGGGACAAGGGCTACACCTTC. Translating gives CASRQDRDKGYTF.

The sample holds many counts of this clonotype. The CDR3 spells CASSYRREGGQFF. The CDR3 DNA reads TGTGCCAGCAGCTACCGACGAGAAGGGGGGCAGTTCTTC. The chain joins TRBV7-2 to TRBJ2-1; D might be TRBD1 (6 bases). The length of the CDR3 is 13 residues. The germline gives CDR1 SGHTA, CDR2 FQGNSA. V was cut by 4 bases and J by 12 bases, with 16 bases left in between.

This clonotype was counted at least ten times. This chain links TRBV7-9 with TRBJ2-3; TRBD2 matches 11 bases. Per the germline V gene, CDR1 is SEHNR and CDR2 is FQNEAQ (reference sequence). The CDR3 is 17 residues long. V gave up 4 bases and J gave up 2 bases; unmatched junction bases: 8. The CDR3 region has the DNA TGTGCCAGCAGCTCCGGTTCACTAGCGGGGGTCACAGATACGCAGTATTTT. It encodes CASSSGSLAGVTDTQYF. The full variable domain, completed using reference TRBV7-9 and TRBJ2-3, is DTGVSQNPRHKITKRGQNVTFRCDPISEHNRLYWYRQTLGQGPEFLTYFQNEAQLEKSRLLSDRFSAERPKGSFSTLEIQRTEQGDSAMYLCASSSGSLAGVTDTQYFGPGTRLTVL.

This clonotype was observed at least ten times. The CDR3 sequence: CASSPPASDTQYF. CDR3 nucleotide sequence: TGTGCCAGCAGCCCCCCTGCTTCAGATACGCAGTATTTT. This rearrangement joins TRBV5-4 to TRBJ2-3; unclear D gene. The CDR3 length is 13 residues. Germline values: CDR1 SGHNT, CDR2 YYREEE (reference sequence). V was shortened by 4 bases and J by 4 bases, with 10 bases between the two germline ends.

The chain carries TRBV4-2 and TRBJ1-5; D may be TRBD1 (5 bases). Trimming left V 0 bases short and J 7 bases short, with 16 bases between. Germline V CDR1 and CDR2: LGHNA, YNFKEQ. The CDR3 has 16 amino acids. The CDR3, as DNA: TGTGCCAGCAGCCAAGAAGCCGGTGGGACCGGACAGCCCCAGCATTTT. Translating gives CASSQEAGGTGQPQHF.

This clonotype was picked up many times. One end of the junction fails to match germline, which may point to a read error. This chain links TRBV11-1 with TRBJ2-1; D may be TRBD2 (6 bases). Germline values: CDR1 SGHAT, CDR2 FQDESV (reference sequence). This CDR3 region has 13 residues. The CDR3 nucleotides are TGTGCCAGCAGCCTCCGGACTACCCAGGCTCCTCTTTTC. Translated, it gives CASSLRTTQAPLF.

This clonotype was seen ten or more times. The chain carries TRBV5-4 and TRBJ2-3, with TRBD2 as a possible D gene (5 bases). The length of the CDR3 is 16 residues. Germline CDR1 and CDR2: SGHNT and YYREEE (reference sequence). V gave up 4 bases and J gave up 6 bases, with 21 bases separating them. CDR3 nucleotides: TGTGCCAGCAGCCTGAACCGTCGGGGTCCCCGGGATACGCAGTATTTT. Translated: CASSLNRRGPRDTQYF.

This clonotype was seen repeatedly, ten times or more. The chain is built from TRBV27 and TRBJ2-2; D is undetermined. V lost 3 bases, J lost 6 bases, and 8 bases lay in between. The CDR3 extends over 13 amino acids. CDR1 and CDR2 (germline): MNHEY, SMNVEV (reference sequence). CDR3 protein: CASSFWVAGELFF. In nucleotides, the CDR3 is TGTGCCAGCAGTTTCTGGGTTGCCGGGGAGCTGTTTTTT.

This clonotype was seen repeatedly, ten times or more. The chain joins TRBV4-3 to TRBJ2-3; D perhaps matches TRBD2 (6 bases). Trimming cost V 3 bases and J 2 bases, with 9 bases left between them. Germline CDR1 and CDR2: LGHNA and YSLEER. The CDR3 is made up of 14 amino acids. DNA of the CDR3: TGCGCCAGCAGCCAGGGACTTCTCACAGATACGCAGTATTTT. It specifies CASSQGLLTDTQYF.

This clonotype was counted many times. The J gene is TRBJ2-3, the V gene TRBV9; D could derive from TRBD1 or TRBD2 (5 bases each). The length of the CDR3 is 16 residues. V gave up 4 bases and J gave up 5 bases, with 20 bases separating them. Looked up from germline, CDR1 is SGDLS and CDR2 is YYNGEE. The CDR3 DNA follows: TGTGCCAGCAGCCCCAGACTGCACACTGGGGGAGATACGCAGTATTTT. This sequence encodes CASSPRLHTGGDTQYF.

The chain uses TRBV6-2 or TRBV6-3 and TRBJ2-6, with 8 nucleotides matching TRBD1. Trimming removed 6 bases from V and 2 bases from J; junction bases left unmatched: 3. Germline V gene lookup returns CDR1 MNHEY and CDR2 SVGEGT. This CDR3 has 15 amino acids. CDR3 DNA: TGTGCCAGCAGACTACAGGGGGCTGGGGCCAACGTCCTGACTTTC. Its translation is CASRLQGAGANVLTF.

This clonotype was recorded many times. The chain's CDR3 is CASSFTGGNTEAFF. CDR3 nucleotide sequence: TGTGCCAGCAGCTTCACAGGGGGTAACACTGAAGCTTTCTTT. V usage is TRBV7-3 and J usage is TRBJ1-1; 8 nucleotides agree with TRBD1. J was trimmed by 2 bases and V by 3 bases; bases with no gene match: 2. The CDR3 length is 14 residues. The germline V gene has CDR1 SGHTA and CDR2 FQGTGA.

This clonotype was seen ten or more times. The chain uses TRBV20-1 and TRBJ2-2; TRBD1 or TRBD2 may be the D gene (5 bases each). Germline loops: CDR1 DFQATT, CDR2 SNEGSKA (reference sequence). CDR3 length: 14 residues. V dropped 1 base and J dropped 4 bases, with 10 bases sitting between them. CDR3 in DNA: TGCAGTGCTAGAGTGGTGGGACGCACCGGGGAGCTGTTTTTT. Translated: CSARVVGRTGELFF.

This clonotype has ten or more counts. The V call is TRBV28, the J call TRBJ1-2, with a tentative D call TRBD1 (6 bases). The CDR3 is 14 residues long. CDR1 is MDHEN, CDR2 SYDVKM, per germline. The V end was cut by 4 bases, the J end by 5 bases, with 14 bases between. The CDR3 bases are TGTGCCAGCAGTTCAGGGGAGCGGAAGTATGGCTACACCTTC. This gives the protein CASSSGERKYGYTF.

As for this clonotype: With a much larger clone just one base away, this may be a read error. The rearrangement uses TRBV10-3 and TRBJ2-5, with 8 bases identical to TRBD1. Germline CDR1 and CDR2: ENHRY and SYGVKD. Trimming at V came to 5 bases and at J to 5 bases, leaving 10 bases not matched to a gene. The CDR3 totals 15 residues. CDR3 residues: CAISLQTGGWETQYF. DNA of the CDR3: TGTGCCATCAGTCTGCAAACAGGGGGGTGGGAGACCCAGTACTTC.

There are many counts of this clonotype. The chain joins TRBV21-1 to TRBJ1-1. TRBV21-1 is a known pseudogene. The CDR3 runs 14 residues. The CDR3 DNA reads as TGTGCCAGCAGCCTGCTAGACTGGGACACTGAAGCTTTCTTT. As protein: CASSLLDWDTEAFF.

This clonotype was seen at least ten times. This chain connects TRBV5-1 to TRBJ2-2; possible D gene TRBD2, 6 bases. In germline, CDR1 is SGHRS, CDR2 YFSETQ. Trimming left V 4 bases short and J 3 bases short, with 13 bases between. The CDR3 has 15 residues. Here the CDR3 DNA reads TGCGCCAGCAGCCGGGTTTTAGCGGACACCGGGGAGCTGTTTTTT. This encodes CASSRVLADTGELFF. The complete variable domain, with remaining parts taken from reference TRBV5-1 and TRBJ2-2, reads KAGVTQTPRYLIKTRGQQVTLSCSPISGHRSVSWYQQTPGQGLQFLFEYFSETQRNKGNFPGRFSGRQFSNSRSEMNVSTLELGDSALYLCASSRVLADTGELFFGEGSRLTVL.

This clonotype was counted many times. This chain joins TRBV6-5 and TRBJ1-2; D not resolved. The CDR3 length is 11 residues. Trimming cost V 5 bases and J 6 bases, with 7 bases left between them. The germline V gene encodes CDR1 MNHEY and CDR2 SVGAGI. CDR3 region: CASSTRNGYTF. CDR3 DNA: TGTGCCAGCAGTACCCGAAATGGCTACACCTTC.

In this sample, this clonotype turned up many times. The CDR3: CASSISGSIGNEQFF. DNA for the CDR3: TGTGCCAGCAGCATTAGCGGGAGTATCGGCAATGAGCAGTTCTTC. This rearrangement joins TRBV7-2 to TRBJ2-1; 9 nucleotides agree with TRBD2. V lost 5 bases and J lost 6; bases outside the gene matches: 8. The germline V gene encodes CDR1 SGHTA and CDR2 FQGNSA. CDR3 length: 15 amino acids.